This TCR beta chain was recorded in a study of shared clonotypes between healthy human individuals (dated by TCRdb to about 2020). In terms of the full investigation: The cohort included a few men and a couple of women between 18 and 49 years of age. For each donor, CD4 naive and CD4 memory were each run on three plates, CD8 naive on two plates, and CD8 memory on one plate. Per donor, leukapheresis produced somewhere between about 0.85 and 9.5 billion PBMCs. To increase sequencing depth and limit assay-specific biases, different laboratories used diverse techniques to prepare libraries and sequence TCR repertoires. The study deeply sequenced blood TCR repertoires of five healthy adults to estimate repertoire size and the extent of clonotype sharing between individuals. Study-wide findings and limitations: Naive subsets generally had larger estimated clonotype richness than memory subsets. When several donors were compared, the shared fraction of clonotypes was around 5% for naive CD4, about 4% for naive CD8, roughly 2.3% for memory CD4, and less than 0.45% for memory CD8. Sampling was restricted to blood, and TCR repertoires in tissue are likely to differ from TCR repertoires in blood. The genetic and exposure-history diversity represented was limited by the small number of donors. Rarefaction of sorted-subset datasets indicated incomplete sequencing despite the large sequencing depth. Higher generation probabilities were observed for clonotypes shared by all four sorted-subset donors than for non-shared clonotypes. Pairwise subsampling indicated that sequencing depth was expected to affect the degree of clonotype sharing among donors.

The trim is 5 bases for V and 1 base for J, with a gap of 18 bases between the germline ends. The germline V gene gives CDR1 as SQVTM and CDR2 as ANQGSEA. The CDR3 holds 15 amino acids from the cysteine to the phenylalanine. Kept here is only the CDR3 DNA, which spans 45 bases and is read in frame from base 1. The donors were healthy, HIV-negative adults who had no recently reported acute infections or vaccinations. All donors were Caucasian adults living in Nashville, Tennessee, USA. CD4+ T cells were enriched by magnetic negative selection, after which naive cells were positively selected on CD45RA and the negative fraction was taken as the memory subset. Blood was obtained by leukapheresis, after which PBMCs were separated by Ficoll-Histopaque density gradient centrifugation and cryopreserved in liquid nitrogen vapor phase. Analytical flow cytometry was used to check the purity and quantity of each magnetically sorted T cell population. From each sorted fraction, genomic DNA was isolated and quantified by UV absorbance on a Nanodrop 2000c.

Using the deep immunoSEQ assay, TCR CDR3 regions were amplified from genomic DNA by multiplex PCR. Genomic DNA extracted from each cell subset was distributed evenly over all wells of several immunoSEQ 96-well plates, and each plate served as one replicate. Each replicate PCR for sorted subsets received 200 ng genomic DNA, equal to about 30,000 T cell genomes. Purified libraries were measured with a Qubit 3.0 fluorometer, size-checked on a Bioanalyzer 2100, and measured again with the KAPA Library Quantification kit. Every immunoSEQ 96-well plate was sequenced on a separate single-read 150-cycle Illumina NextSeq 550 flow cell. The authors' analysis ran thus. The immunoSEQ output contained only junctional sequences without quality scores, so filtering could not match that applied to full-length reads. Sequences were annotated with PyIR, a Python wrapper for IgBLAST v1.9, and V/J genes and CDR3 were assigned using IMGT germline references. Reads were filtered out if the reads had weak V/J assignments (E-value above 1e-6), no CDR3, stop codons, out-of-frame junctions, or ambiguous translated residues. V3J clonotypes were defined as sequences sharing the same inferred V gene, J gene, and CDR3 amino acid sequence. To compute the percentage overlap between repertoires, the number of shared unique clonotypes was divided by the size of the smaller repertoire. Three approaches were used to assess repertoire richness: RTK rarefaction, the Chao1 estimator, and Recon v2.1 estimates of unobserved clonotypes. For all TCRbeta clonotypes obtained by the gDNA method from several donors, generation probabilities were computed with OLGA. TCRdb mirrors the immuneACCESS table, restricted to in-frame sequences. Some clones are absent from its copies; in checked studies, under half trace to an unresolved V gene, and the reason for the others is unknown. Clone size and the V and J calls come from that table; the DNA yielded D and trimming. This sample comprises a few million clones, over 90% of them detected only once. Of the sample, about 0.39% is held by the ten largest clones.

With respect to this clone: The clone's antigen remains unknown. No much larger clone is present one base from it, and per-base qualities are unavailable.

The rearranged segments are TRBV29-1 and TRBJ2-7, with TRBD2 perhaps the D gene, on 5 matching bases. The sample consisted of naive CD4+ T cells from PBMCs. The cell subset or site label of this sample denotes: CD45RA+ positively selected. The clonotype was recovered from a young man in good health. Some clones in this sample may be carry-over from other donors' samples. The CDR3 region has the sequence CSVTPLERGSYEQYF. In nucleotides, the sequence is TGCAGCGTTACGCCACTAGAACGAGGGTCCTACGAGCAGTACTTC.